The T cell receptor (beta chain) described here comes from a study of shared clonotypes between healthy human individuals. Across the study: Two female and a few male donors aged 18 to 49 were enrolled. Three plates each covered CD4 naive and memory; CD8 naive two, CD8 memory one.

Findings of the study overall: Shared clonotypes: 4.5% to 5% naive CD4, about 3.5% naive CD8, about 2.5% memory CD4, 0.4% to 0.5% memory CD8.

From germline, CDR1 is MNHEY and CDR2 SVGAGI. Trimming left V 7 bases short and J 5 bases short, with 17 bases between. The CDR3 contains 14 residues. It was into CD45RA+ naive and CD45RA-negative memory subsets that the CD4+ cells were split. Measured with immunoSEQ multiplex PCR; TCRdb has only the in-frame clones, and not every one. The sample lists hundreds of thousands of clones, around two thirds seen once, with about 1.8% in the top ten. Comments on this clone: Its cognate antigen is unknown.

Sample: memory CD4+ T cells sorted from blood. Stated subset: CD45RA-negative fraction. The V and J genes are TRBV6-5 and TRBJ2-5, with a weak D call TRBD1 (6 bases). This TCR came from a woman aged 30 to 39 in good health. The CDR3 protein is CASTSGHSQETQYF. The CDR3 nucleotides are TGTGCCAGCACTTCGGGACATTCACAGGAGACCCAGTACTTC.